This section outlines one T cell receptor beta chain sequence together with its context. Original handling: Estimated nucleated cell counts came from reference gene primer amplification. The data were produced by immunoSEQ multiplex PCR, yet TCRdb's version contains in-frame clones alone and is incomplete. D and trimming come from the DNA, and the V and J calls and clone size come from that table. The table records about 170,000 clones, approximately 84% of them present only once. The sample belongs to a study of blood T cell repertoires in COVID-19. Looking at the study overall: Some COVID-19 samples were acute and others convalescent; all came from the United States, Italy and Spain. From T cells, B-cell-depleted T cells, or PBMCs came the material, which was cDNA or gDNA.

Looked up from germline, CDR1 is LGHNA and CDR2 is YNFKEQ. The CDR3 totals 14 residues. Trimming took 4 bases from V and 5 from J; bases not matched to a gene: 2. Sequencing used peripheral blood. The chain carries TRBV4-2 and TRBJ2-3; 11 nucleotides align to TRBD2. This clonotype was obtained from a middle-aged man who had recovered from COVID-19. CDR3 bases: TGTGCCAGCAGCCCCGGGACTAGCGGAGATACGCAGTATTTT. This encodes CASSPGTSGDTQYF.